The clone carrying this T cell receptor beta chain appeared many times. What it binds is not known. This sample stems from a study of T cells in Graves' hyperthyroidism and ophthalmopathy. Overall study findings and caveats: The model's output predicted ophthalmopathy at a median of 6.5 months prior to onset. Most clonotypes that expanded in the thyroid above 0.001 also showed up in blood.

Amplification of TCR beta CDR3 regions used RNA as the template. First-round RT-PCR targeting the TCR CDR3 was performed with the HTBI primer set. TCRdb used MiXCR to reprocess the multiplex PCR reads, holding one entry per CDR3 protein. Here the sample spans 250,000 to 350,000 distinct CDR3 sequences, 16% being singletons. Newly diagnosed hyperthyroidism, duration under 2 months, in patients aged 18 to 65. Clinical symptoms, serum thyroxine and TRAb, thyroid ultrasound and orbital computed tomography together formed the diagnostic basis. The sequence derives from a man aged 30 to 45 with Graves' hyperthyroidism. Sequenced: blood.

The CDR3 coding sequence is TGCAGTGCTATCAGGACTAGCGGGAGTTTAGGAGAGACCCAGTACTTC. As protein: CSAIRTSGSLGETQYF. V usage is TRBV20-1 and J usage is TRBJ2-5; TRBD2 matches at 13 bases. CDR3 length: 16 residues. V trimming: 4 bases; J trimming: 4 bases; junction bases outside the gene matches: 9. The germline CDR1 and CDR2 sequences are DFQATT and SNEGSKA (reference sequence).